The text below deals with one TCR beta chain. Authors' processing steps: Reference gene primer amplification yielded estimated nucleated cell counts. Generated by immunoSEQ multiplex PCR, the TCRdb table keeps only in-frame clones and is missing some. V, J and clone size derive from that table, while D and trimming were established from the DNA sequence. The repertoire holds some 170,000 clones, with around 84% as singletons. These data come from a study of blood T cell repertoires in COVID-19. Overall study: Sources were T cells, B-cell-depleted T cells, or PBMCs; the material itself was cDNA or gDNA.

The CDR3 totals 16 residues. The V and J ends lost 8 bases and 8 bases, in that order; junction bases with no gene match: 12. Germline V gene data show CDR1 as SNHLY and CDR2 as FYNNEI. Sequenced material: peripheral blood. The chain carries TRBV2 and TRBJ1-4; 12 bases align to TRBD1. The sequence was obtained from an elderly woman with acute or convalescent COVID-19. This chain's CDR3 is CASCPNWGTGGEKLFF. CDR3 bases: TGTGCCAGCTGCCCCAACTGGGGGACAGGGGGCGAAAAACTGTTTTTT.